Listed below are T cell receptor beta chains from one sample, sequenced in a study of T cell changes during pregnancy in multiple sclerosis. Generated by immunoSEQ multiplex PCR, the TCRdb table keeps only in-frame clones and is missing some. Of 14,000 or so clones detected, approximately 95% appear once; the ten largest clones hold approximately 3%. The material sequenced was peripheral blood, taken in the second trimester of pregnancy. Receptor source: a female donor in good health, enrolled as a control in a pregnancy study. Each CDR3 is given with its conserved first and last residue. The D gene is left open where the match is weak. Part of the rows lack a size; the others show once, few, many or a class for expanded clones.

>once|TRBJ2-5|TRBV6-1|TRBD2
CASSATSPKWEETQYF
TGTGCCAGCAGTGCGACTAGCCCAAAATGGGAAGAGACCCAGTACTTC
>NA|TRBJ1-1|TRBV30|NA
CAWSVRKDMNTEAFF
TGTGCCTGGAGTGTACGTAAGGACATGAACACTGAAGCTTTCTTT
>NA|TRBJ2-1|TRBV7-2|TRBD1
CASSLGQINEQFF
TGTGCCAGCAGCCTGGGACAGATCAATGAGCAGTTCTTC
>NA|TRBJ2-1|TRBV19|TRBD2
CASSRGASSGGPYNEQFF
TGTGCCAGTAGTAGGGGGGCAAGTAGCGGGGGGCCCTACAATGAGCAGTTCTTC
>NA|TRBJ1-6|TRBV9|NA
CASSARQNNSPLHF
TGTGCCAGCAGCGCGCGACAGAATAATTCACCCCTCCACTTT
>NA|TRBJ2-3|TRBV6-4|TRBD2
CASSPTSGGATDTQYF
TGTGCCAGCAGTCCCACTAGCGGGGGGGCAACAGATACGCAGTATTTT
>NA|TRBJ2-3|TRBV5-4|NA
CASSPSPGLPANTQYF
TGTGCCAGCAGCCCCTCACCGGGTCTTCCGGCGAATACGCAGTATTTT
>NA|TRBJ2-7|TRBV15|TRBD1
CATSRDIGQGIYEQYF
TGTGCCACCAGCAGAGATATAGGACAGGGGATCTACGAGCAGTACTTC
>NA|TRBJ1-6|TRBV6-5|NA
CASMGQSYNSPLHF
TGTGCCAGCATGGGACAATCCTATAATTCACCCCTCCACTTT
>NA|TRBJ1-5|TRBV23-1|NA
CASSQSMDSRPHQPQHF
TGCGCCAGCAGTCAATCGATGGACTCCCGCCCCCATCAGCCCCAGCATTTT
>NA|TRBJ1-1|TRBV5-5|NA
CASSYDSGDGTEAFF
TGTGCCAGCAGCTACGATTCAGGGGATGGCACTGAAGCTTTCTTT
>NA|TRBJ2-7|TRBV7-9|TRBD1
CASSPRTGTGGMYEQYF
TGTGCCAGCAGCCCCAGGACCGGGACAGGGGGCATGTACGAGCAGTACTTC
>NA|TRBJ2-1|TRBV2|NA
CASSDPAGQDEQFF
TGTGCCAGCAGTGATCCCGCAGGGCAGGATGAGCAGTTCTTC
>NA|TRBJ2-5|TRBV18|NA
CASSPRSDQETQYF
TGTGCCAGCTCACCACGATCAGACCAAGAGACCCAGTACTTC
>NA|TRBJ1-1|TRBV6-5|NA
CASSYHPSSLTEAFF
TGTGCCAGCAGTTACCATCCTTCTAGTCTCACTGAAGCTTTCTTT
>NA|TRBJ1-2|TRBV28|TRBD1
CASSLNRGRAHTF
TGTGCCAGCAGCCTTAACAGGGGCCGCGCCCACACCTTC
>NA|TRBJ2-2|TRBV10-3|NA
CAISADGRNTGELFF
TGTGCCATCAGCGCTGACGGGAGGAACACCGGGGAGCTGTTTTTT
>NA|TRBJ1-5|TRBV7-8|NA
CASSLGLDQPQHF
TGTGCCAGCAGCTTAGGGCTTGATCAGCCCCAGCATTTT
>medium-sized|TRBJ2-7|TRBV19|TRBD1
CASTGTGTYEQYF
TGTGCCAGTACCGGGACAGGGACCTACGAGCAGTACTTC
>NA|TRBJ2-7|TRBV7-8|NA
CASRQGEYEQYF
TGTGCCAGCAGGCAAGGGGAATACGAGCAGTACTTC
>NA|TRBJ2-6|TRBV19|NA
CASSFGRQSSGANVLTF
TGTGCCAGTAGTTTCGGGAGACAGAGCTCTGGGGCCAACGTCCTGACTTTC
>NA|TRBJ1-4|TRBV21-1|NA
CASSSLARNEKLFF
TGTGCCAGCAGCTCACTAGCTCGTAATGAAAAACTGTTTTTT
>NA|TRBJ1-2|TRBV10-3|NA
CAISESGEDYGYTF
TGTGCCATCAGTGAGTCGGGGGAGGACTATGGCTACACCTTC
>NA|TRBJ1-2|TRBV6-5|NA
CASETGGGGYTF
TGTGCCAGCGAGACAGGCGGTGGTGGCTACACCTTC
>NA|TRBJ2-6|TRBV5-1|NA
CASSLTSLVGANVLTF
TGCGCCAGCAGCTTGACCAGTTTGGTTGGGGCCAACGTCCTGACTTTC
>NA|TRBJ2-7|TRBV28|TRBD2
CASSFGLAGAEQYF
TGTGCCAGCAGTTTCGGACTAGCGGGAGCCGAGCAGTACTTC
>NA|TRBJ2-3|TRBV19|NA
CASSPPAGRDDTQYF
TGTGCCAGTAGCCCCCCGGCGGGACGAGACGATACGCAGTATTTT
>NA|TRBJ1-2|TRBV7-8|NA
CASSLPGVGYTF
TGTGCCAGCAGCTTACCCGGGGTTGGCTACACCTTC
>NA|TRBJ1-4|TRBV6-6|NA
CASSYESSTNEKLFF
TGTGCCAGCAGTTACGAGAGCTCGACTAATGAAAAACTGTTTTTT
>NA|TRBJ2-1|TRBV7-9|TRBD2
CASRVAGANNEQFF
TGTGCCAGTCGAGTAGCGGGGGCGAACAATGAGCAGTTCTTC
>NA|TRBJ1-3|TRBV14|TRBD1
CASSQGGTGDGRTGNTIYF
TGTGCCAGCAGCCAAGGAGGGACAGGGGATGGCAGGACTGGAAACACCATATATTTT
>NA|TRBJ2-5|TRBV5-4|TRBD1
CASSLGGPSQETQYF
TGTGCCAGCAGCTTAGGGGGCCCTTCCCAAGAGACCCAGTACTTC